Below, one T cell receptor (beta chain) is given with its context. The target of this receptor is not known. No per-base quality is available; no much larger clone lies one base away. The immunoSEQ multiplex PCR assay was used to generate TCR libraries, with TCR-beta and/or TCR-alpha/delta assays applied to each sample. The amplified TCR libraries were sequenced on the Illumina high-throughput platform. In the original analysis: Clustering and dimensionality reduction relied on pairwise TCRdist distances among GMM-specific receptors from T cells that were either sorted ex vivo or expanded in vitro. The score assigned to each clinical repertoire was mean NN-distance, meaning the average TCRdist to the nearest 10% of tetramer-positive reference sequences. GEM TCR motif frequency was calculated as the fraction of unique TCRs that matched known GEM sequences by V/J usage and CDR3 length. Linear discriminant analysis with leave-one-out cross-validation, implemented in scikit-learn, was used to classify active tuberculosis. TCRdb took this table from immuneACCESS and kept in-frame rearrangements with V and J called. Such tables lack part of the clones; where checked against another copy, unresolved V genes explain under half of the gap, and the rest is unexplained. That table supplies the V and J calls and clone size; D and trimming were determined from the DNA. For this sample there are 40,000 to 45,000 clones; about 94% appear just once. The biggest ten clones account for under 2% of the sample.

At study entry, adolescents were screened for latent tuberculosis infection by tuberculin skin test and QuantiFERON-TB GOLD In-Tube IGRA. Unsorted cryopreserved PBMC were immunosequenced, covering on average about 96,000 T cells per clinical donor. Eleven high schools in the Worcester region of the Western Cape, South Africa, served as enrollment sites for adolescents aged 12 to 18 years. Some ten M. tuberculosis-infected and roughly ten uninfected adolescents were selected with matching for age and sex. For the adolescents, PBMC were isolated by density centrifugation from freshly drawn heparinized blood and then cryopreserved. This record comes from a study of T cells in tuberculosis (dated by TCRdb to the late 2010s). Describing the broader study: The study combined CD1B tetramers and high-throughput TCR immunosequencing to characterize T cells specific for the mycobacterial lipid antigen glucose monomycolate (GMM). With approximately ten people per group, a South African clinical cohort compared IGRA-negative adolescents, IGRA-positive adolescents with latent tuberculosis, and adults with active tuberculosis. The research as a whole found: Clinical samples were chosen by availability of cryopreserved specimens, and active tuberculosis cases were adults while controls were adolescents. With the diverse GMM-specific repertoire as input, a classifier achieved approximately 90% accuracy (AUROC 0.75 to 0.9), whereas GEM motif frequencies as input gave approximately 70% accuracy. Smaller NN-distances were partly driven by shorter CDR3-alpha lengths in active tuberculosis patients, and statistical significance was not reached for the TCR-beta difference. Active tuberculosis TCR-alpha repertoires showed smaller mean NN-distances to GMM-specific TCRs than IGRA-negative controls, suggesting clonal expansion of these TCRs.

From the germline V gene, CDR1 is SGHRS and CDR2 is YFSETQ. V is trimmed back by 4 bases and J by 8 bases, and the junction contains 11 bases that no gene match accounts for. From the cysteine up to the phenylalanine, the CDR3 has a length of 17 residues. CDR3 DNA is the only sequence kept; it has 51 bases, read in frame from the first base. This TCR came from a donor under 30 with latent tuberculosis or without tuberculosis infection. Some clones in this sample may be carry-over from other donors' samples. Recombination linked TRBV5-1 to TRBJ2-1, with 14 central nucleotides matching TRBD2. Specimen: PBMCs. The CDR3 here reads CASSIGLAGGPGYEQFF. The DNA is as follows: TGCGCCAGCAGCATAGGACTAGCGGGAGGCCCGGGCTATGAGCAGTTCTTC.